This record concerns one TCR beta chain sequence. Its specific antigen is unknown. Nothing much larger sits one base from this clone, and base qualities are not available. The data stem from a study of blood T cell repertoires in COVID-19 (dated by TCRdb to 2020 to 2022). Background on the whole study: Collaborator samples came from the United States, Italy and Spain and covered acute and convalescent phases of COVID-19. The material from the prospective study consisted of cDNA or gDNA derived from T cells, B-cell-depleted T cells, or PBMCs. Subjects who had been exposed to COVID-19, were actively infected with it, or had recovered from it provided the deeply sampled blood TCRbeta repertoires that made up the dataset. The repertoires were released in a freely available public database intended as a resource for research on the immune response to SARS-CoV-2. Samples were obtained from the ongoing ImmuneRACE study (first 160 participants) and from roughly 1,300 subjects provided by 6 global collaborators. Sample metadata almost always included a de-identified subject ID, COVID-19 status, age in years and sex. Where available, HLA class I and class II types were obtained from metadata supplied by the sample provider rather than from assay-based typing.

V is trimmed back by 2 bases and J by 4 bases, and the junction contains 6 bases that no gene match accounts for. CDR1 and CDR2 are read off the germline V gene as SGHTA and FQGNSA. From the cysteine up to the phenylalanine, the CDR3 has a length of 15 residues. Only the CDR3 region is kept as DNA, spanning 45 bases read in frame from base 1. One collaborating source in Seattle enrolled patients while the patients were actively infected and followed the patients over time throughout the course of disease. The collaborating institutions used their own protocols to collect whole blood in K2EDTA tubes. For TCRbeta analysis, collaborators shipped samples in one of three forms: frozen whole blood, isolated PBMCs, or DNA extracted from either of those sample types. The investigation overall reported the following: The quantity of clinical and demographic metadata differed by source and by participant and was supplied without curation.

TCRbeta CDR3 regions were amplified from genomic DNA using the immunoSEQ Assay, a bias-controlled multiplex PCR. The study's own analysis went as follows. Nucleated cell counts per sample were estimated from amplification of reference gene primers within the assay. Sequence reads were collapsed and filtered to measure the absolute abundance of every unique TCRbeta CDR3 rearrangement. For each sample, productive Simpson clonality was calculated as the square root of Simpson's diversity index across productive rearrangements. Held by TCRdb, this immuneACCESS table contains in-frame sequences only and omits some clones. Under half of the omission traces to an unresolved V gene where checked; the cause of the rest is unknown. V and J calls and clone size are copied from that table; D and trimming were computed from the DNA. The sample table shows roughly 230,000 clones, and under 90% are seen once. In total, the top ten clones hold about 10% of the sample.

Specimen: peripheral blood. This receptor was identified in a woman older than 75 with COVID-19, enrolled during active disease. This chain is built from TRBV7-2 and TRBJ1-1; a stretch of 8 junction bases matches TRBD1. The bases are TGTGCCAGCAGCTTATTGACAGGGGTCCTCACTGAAGCTTTCTTT. This encodes CASSLLTGVLTEAFF.